This T cell receptor beta chain emerged from a study of persistence of HIV-infected CD4 T cells. Overall study: Donors were ART-treated; their CMV- and Gag-responding CD4+ T cells were isolated.

The stimulus was an HIV-1 Gag 15-mer peptide pool, 0.85 to 1 ug/peptide/mL. Memory cells lacking CD40L and CD69 with high CD45RO were sorted. Undetectable plasma HIV-1 RNA below 50 copies/mL lasted at least 4 years. Donors had CD4+ T cell counts above 400 cells/uL and were CMV-seropositive. Worth noting for this clone: Its antigen is not known.

Overall study results and limits: Compared with CD3/CD28-stimulated cells, CMV- and Gag-responding cells showed lower TCRbeta richness.

Sequencing used immunoSEQ version 4 in survey mode. The method was immunoSEQ multiplex PCR; TCRdb's version includes in-frame clones alone and lacks a portion of them. The repertoire has tens of thousands of clones, roughly 75% of them found once; the top ten carry around 1.7%. This CDR3 spans 15 amino acids. From germline, CDR1 is LNHDA and CDR2 SQIVND (reference sequence). V shed 7 bases and J 4 bases; nucleotides not matched to a gene: 4. This sequence originates from an adult man with HIV who was CMV-seropositive. Sequenced material: CD4+ T cells sorted from PBMCs after approximately 19-hour stimulation, taken from a patient who received antiretroviral therapy. This sequence joins TRBV19 and TRBJ2-2; 12 bases match TRBD2. CDR3 protein: CASKGLAGFTGELFF. The CDR3 nucleotides are TGTGCCAGTAAAGGACTAGCGGGGTTCACCGGGGAGCTGTTTTTT. The complete variable domain, with remaining parts taken from reference TRBV19 and TRBJ2-2, reads DGGITQSPKYLFRKEGQNVTLSCEQNLNHDAMYWYRQDPGQGLRLIYYSQIVNDFQKGDIAEGYSVSREKKESFPLTVTSAQKNPTAFYLCASKGLAGFTGELFFGEGSRLTVL.